This entry concerns a single TCR beta chain. This entry belongs to a study of blood T cell repertoires in COVID-19. The CDR3 runs 15 residues. Trimming shortened V by 6 bases and J by 2 bases, and 15 bases separated the two germline ends. CDR1 SGHRS and CDR2 YFSETQ come from the germline V gene. TCRdb's table, derived via immunoSEQ multiplex PCR, lists solely in-frame clones and lacks some. The sample consists of approximately 400,000 clones, about four fifths of them appearing once. This clonotype originated in a woman in her forties or fifties who had recovered from COVID-19. The chain couples TRBV5-1 to TRBJ1-3, with D uncertain. The sequencing input was PBMCs or T cells enriched from blood (not recorded which). CDR3 bases: TGCGCCAGCAATAAAGGCTCGGAGCCTGGAAACACCATATATTTT. Protein: CASNKGSEPGNTIYF.